Listed below are T cell receptor beta chains from one sample, sequenced in a study of CD8 T cells in Susac syndrome. In TCRdb, the immunoSEQ multiplex PCR reads were re-called with MiXCR into one record per CDR3 protein. This table has 71,000 or so distinct CDR3 sequences, roughly 93% appearing once. Sequenced: CD4+ T cells from PBMCs. The receptors were sampled from a human donor with Susac syndrome. CDR3s include the opening cysteine and the closing phenylalanine or tryptophan. D genes are given only for firm matches. Expanded clones get a size class; other rows say once, few or many, or leave the size out.

CDR3 length: 16; D gene: TRBD1; clone size: -; J gene: TRBJ2-7; V gene: TRBV29-1; CDR3 protein: CSVEGTGAGSSYEQYF; CDR3 DNA: TGCAGCGTTGAAGGGACAGGGGCAGGGAGCTCCTACGAGCAGTACTTC
CDR3 length: 12; D gene: -; clone size: -; J gene: TRBJ2-3; V gene: TRBV7-2; CDR3 protein: CASSSFSNTQYF; CDR3 DNA: TGTGCCAGCAGTTCCTTTAGCAATACGCAGTATTTT
CDR3 length: 12; D gene: -; clone size: -; J gene: TRBJ2-2; V gene: TRBV11-2; CDR3 protein: CASSPLVGELFF; CDR3 DNA: TGTGCCAGCAGCCCACTCGTAGGAGAGCTGTTTTTT
CDR3 length: 14; D gene: -; clone size: -; J gene: TRBJ2-5; V gene: TRBV7-2; CDR3 protein: CASSFHGGQETQYF; CDR3 DNA: TGTGCCAGCAGCTTTCATGGGGGCCAGGAGACCCAGTACTTC
CDR3 length: 13; D gene: -; clone size: -; J gene: TRBJ1-1; V gene: TRBV28; CDR3 protein: CASLPTTNTEAFF; CDR3 DNA: TGTGCCAGCCTACCCACTACTAACACTGAAGCTTTCTTT
CDR3 length: 17; D gene: TRBD2; clone size: -; J gene: TRBJ2-1; V gene: TRBV5-1; CDR3 protein: CASSSSLIAGGYNEQFF; CDR3 DNA: TGCGCCAGCAGCTCTAGTTTGATAGCGGGGGGATACAATGAGCAGTTCTTC
CDR3 length: 12; D gene: -; clone size: -; J gene: TRBJ1-4; V gene: TRBV2; CDR3 protein: CASSLLNEKLFF; CDR3 DNA: TGTGCCAGCAGCCTCCTCAATGAAAAACTGTTTTTT
CDR3 length: 21; D gene: -; clone size: -; J gene: TRBJ2-7; V gene: TRBV3-1; CDR3 protein: CASSQALLESRTATGTYEQYF; CDR3 DNA: TGTGCCAGCAGTCAAGCCCTACTAGAAAGTCGGACTGCTACAGGGACCTACGAGCAGTACTTC
CDR3 length: 16; D gene: TRBD1; clone size: -; J gene: TRBJ2-6; V gene: TRBV5-1; CDR3 protein: CASTAGGRSGANVLTF; CDR3 DNA: TGCGCCAGCACGGCAGGGGGTCGCTCTGGGGCCAACGTCCTGACTTTC
CDR3 length: 13; D gene: -; clone size: -; J gene: TRBJ2-3; V gene: TRBV30; CDR3 protein: CAWSVQEGSGQYF; CDR3 DNA: TGTGCCTGGAGTGTACAGGAGGGGAGTGGGCAGTATTTT
CDR3 length: 13; D gene: -; clone size: once; J gene: TRBJ2-1; V gene: TRBV19; CDR3 protein: CASSASRGDLEFF; CDR3 DNA: TGTGCCAGTAGTGCGAGCCGAGGGGACCTCGAGTTCTTC
CDR3 length: 16; D gene: -; clone size: -; J gene: TRBJ1-4; V gene: TRBV12-3/TRBV12-4; CDR3 protein: CASSLADRRGNEKLFF; CDR3 DNA: TGTGCCAGCAGTTTAGCCGACAGAAGGGGTAATGAAAAACTGTTTTTT
CDR3 length: 14; D gene: -; clone size: -; J gene: TRBJ1-2; V gene: TRBV7-6; CDR3 protein: CASSLAPTGNGYTF; CDR3 DNA: TGTGCCAGCAGCTTAGCGCCGACAGGAAATGGCTACACCTTC
CDR3 length: 16; D gene: -; clone size: -; J gene: TRBJ1-4; V gene: TRBV3-1; CDR3 protein: CASSPSRTGPTEKLFF; CDR3 DNA: TGTGCCAGCAGCCCCAGCCGCACAGGGCCGACAGAAAAACTGTTTTTT
CDR3 length: 16; D gene: TRBD1; clone size: -; J gene: TRBJ2-5; V gene: TRBV5-1; CDR3 protein: CASSRGPGQGEETQYF; CDR3 DNA: TGCGCCAGCAGCCGGGGCCCCGGACAGGGGGAAGAGACCCAGTACTTC
CDR3 length: 14; D gene: TRBD1; clone size: -; J gene: TRBJ2-7; V gene: TRBV25-1; CDR3 protein: CASSEIDRGREQYF; CDR3 DNA: TGTGCCAGCAGTGAAATCGACAGGGGGCGCGAGCAGTACTTC
CDR3 length: 15; D gene: -; clone size: -; J gene: TRBJ1-5; V gene: TRBV20-1; CDR3 protein: CSARDSGEGNQPQHF; CDR3 DNA: TGCAGTGCTAGAGATTCAGGGGAAGGGAATCAGCCCCAGCATTTT
CDR3 length: 13; D gene: -; clone size: -; J gene: TRBJ1-1; V gene: TRBV19; CDR3 protein: CASQDRQIGEAFF; CDR3 DNA: TGTGCCAGCCAGGACCGTCAGATCGGTGAAGCTTTCTTT
CDR3 length: 14; D gene: -; clone size: -; J gene: TRBJ1-2; V gene: TRBV30; CDR3 protein: CAWSVRRQTYGYTF; CDR3 DNA: TGTGCCTGGAGTGTACGGCGACAGACCTATGGCTACACCTTC
CDR3 length: 14; D gene: -; clone size: -; J gene: TRBJ1-2; V gene: TRBV20-1; CDR3 protein: CSARGAGTGYGYTF; CDR3 DNA: TGCAGTGCTAGAGGCGCCGGGACGGGCTATGGCTACACCTTC
CDR3 length: 13; D gene: -; clone size: -; J gene: TRBJ2-7; V gene: TRBV5-5; CDR3 protein: CASSLDPMGLRYF; CDR3 DNA: TGTGCCAGCAGCTTAGACCCTATGGGATTAAGGTACTTC
CDR3 length: 14; D gene: -; clone size: -; J gene: TRBJ2-2; V gene: TRBV30; CDR3 protein: CAWKSLPNTGELFF; CDR3 DNA: TGTGCCTGGAAGTCCCTCCCGAACACCGGGGAGCTGTTTTTT
CDR3 length: 14; D gene: TRBD1; clone size: -; J gene: TRBJ2-7; V gene: TRBV18; CDR3 protein: CASSPGQTTYEQYF; CDR3 DNA: TGTGCCAGCTCACCGGGACAGACTACCTACGAGCAGTACTTC
CDR3 length: 16; D gene: TRBD1; clone size: -; J gene: TRBJ2-3; V gene: TRBV28; CDR3 protein: CASKLAGTGGPDTQYF; CDR3 DNA: TGTGCCAGCAAATTAGCCGGGACAGGGGGCCCAGATACGCAGTATTTT
CDR3 length: 15; D gene: -; clone size: once; J gene: TRBJ1-2; V gene: TRBV28; CDR3 protein: CASSLGGQINYGYTF; CDR3 DNA: TGTGCCAGCAGTTTAGGCGGGCAAATTAACTATGGCTACACCTTC